This T cell receptor beta chain was identified during a study of T cells in Graves' hyperthyroidism and ophthalmopathy. Study-level background: Peripheral blood draws took place at initial diagnosis, ahead of any treatment.

Used for diagnoses were clinical symptoms, serum thyroxine and TRAb, thyroid ultrasound and orbital computed tomography. This clonotype was observed a handful of times. The CDR3 has 15 amino acids. V was clipped by 3 bases and J by 2 bases, with 8 bases between them. Germline assignment: CDR1 LNHDA and CDR2 SQIVND (reference sequence). TCR beta CDR3 region amplification was performed from RNA transcripts. HTBI primers were the set used in a first-round RT-PCR of the TCR CDR3. One entry per CDR3 protein results from TCRdb running MiXCR on the multiplex PCR reads. The sample records about 300,000 distinct CDR3 sequences, less than 15% being singletons.

V is TRBV19 and J is TRBJ2-6; D gene uncertain. The sequenced material came from blood. This clonotype was sampled from a woman aged 25 to 45 with Graves' hyperthyroidism that later progressed to Graves' ophthalmopathy. The CDR3 region has the DNA TGTGCCAGTAGTATGGGCAGTGCTGGGGCCAACGTCCTGACTTTC. As protein: CASSMGSAGANVLTF.